Each of the 22 T cell receptor beta chains below was sequenced from the same sample in a study of blood T cell repertoires in COVID-19. Sequenced by immunoSEQ multiplex PCR; TCRdb stores in-frame clones only, minus some. The sample lists some 58,000 clones, approximately 90% occurring once. Sequencing was done on a sample of peripheral blood. The source is a man in his forties or fifties with acute or convalescent COVID-19.

The chain employs TRBV10-3 and TRBJ1-4; 9 bases are a match to TRBD1. CDR1 is ENHRY and CDR2 is SYGVKD in the germline V gene. The CDR3 runs to 15 residues. Trimming cost V 6 bases and J 4 bases; bases outside gene matches: 6. The CDR3 loop is CAISIGQGLNEKLFF. CDR3 coding DNA: TGTGCCATCAGCATAGGACAGGGGCTTAATGAAAAACTGTTTTTT.

The CDR3 sequence: CASLSNTEAFF. The CDR3 DNA follows: TGTGCCAGCCTTTCGAACACTGAAGCTTTCTTT. The J gene is TRBJ1-1, the V gene TRBV27; D unclear. CDR1 is MNHEY and CDR2 is SMNVEV in the germline V gene (reference sequence). The V gene lost 8 bases and the J gene lost 1 base, with 5 bases spanning the gap. There are 11 residues in the CDR3.

The chain combines TRBV11-2 with TRBJ2-3, with 9 bases matching TRBD1. V dropped 5 bases and J dropped 7; count of bases not matched to a gene: 10. The CDR3 is 15 amino acids. Germline V gene lookup returns CDR1 SGHAT and CDR2 FQNNGV. The CDR3 region is CASSRGTGKSNTQYF. The DNA for the CDR3 is TGTGCCAGCAGCCGGGGGACAGGGAAGTCGAATACGCAGTATTTT.

This clone was observed once. The chain couples TRBV19 to TRBJ2-1; TRBD2 might be the D (6 bases). CDR1 is LNHDA, CDR2 SQIVND, per germline (reference sequence). This CDR3 region has 14 residues. V shed 6 bases and J shed 3 bases, with 12 bases lying between them. This CDR3 is CASSGSRDYNEQFF. The CDR3 DNA is TGTGCCAGTAGCGGGAGCAGGGACTACAATGAGCAGTTCTTC.

Only one count was recorded for this clone. The chain links TRBV24-1 to TRBJ2-5; 11 nucleotides agree with TRBD2. The J segment lost 9 bases and the V segment lost 4 bases, leaving 18 bases of the junction unmatched. In germline, CDR1 is KGHDR, CDR2 SFDVKD. This CDR3 is built from 18 residues. The CDR3 sequence: CATSDPPGLAGVSRAQYF. The DNA for the CDR3 is TGTGCCACCAGTGACCCTCCTGGACTAGCGGGCGTAAGCAGGGCCCAGTACTTC.

V and J are TRBV29-1 and TRBJ1-1, with 11 bases identical to TRBD1. The junction had 11 bases not matched to a gene; V was cut back by 3 bases and J by 5 bases. Germline V gene sequence: CDR1 SQVTM, CDR2 ANQGSEA. This CDR3 spans 16 amino acids. The DNA of the CDR3 is TGCAGCGTTGAGTTGGACAGGGGGCGAGGTGGGACTGAAGCTTTCTTT. Its translation is CSVELDRGRGGTEAFF.

This clone was observed once. The gene calls are TRBV18 and TRBJ1-2, with a tentative D call TRBD1 (5 bases). Germline loops: CDR1 KGHSH, CDR2 LQKENI. Trimming cost V 5 bases and J 3 bases, with 22 bases left between them. This CDR3 has 17 amino acids. The CDR3 DNA sequence: TGTGCCAGCTCAACAAAGGGGCTCACTGGTTTAGACTATGGCTACACCTTC. It codes for CASSTKGLTGLDYGYTF. Full variable domain (outside the CDR3, taken from reference TRBV18 and TRBJ1-2): NAGVMQNPRHLVRRRGQEARLRCSPMKGHSHVYWYRQLPEEGLKFMVYLQKENIIDESGMPKERFSAEFPKEGPSILRIQQVVRGDSAAYFCASSTKGLTGLDYGYTFGSGTRLTVV.

The V and J genes are TRBV19 and TRBJ2-1; 7 bases match TRBD1. The CDR3 runs 13 residues. V was clipped by 10 bases and J by 5 bases; unmatched bases: 8. The germline CDR1 and CDR2 sequences are LNHDA and SQIVND (reference sequence). CDR3 bases: TGTGCCACCTACGGGACAGCCCACAATGAGCAGTTCTTC. Its protein product is CATYGTAHNEQFF.

This chain links TRBV5-6 with TRBJ1-5; D possibly corresponds to TRBD1 (6 bases). This CDR3 spans 15 amino acids. V was pared by 9 bases and J by 0 bases, with 16 bases between. In germline, CDR1 is SGHDT, CDR2 YYEEEE. The CDR3 bases are TGTGCCACATTTCCGGGACACCCTAGCAATCAGCCCCAGCATTTT. Translated, it gives CATFPGHPSNQPQHF.

The chain recombines TRBV6-6 with TRBJ1-6; TRBD1 is a possible D gene (5 bases). CDR1 and CDR2 from the germline V gene are MNHNY and SVGAGI (reference sequence). The CDR3 length is 15 residues. The V end lost 6 bases, the J end lost 5 bases, and 14 bases lay between the germline ends. The CDR3 sequence: CASRNDQGDNSPLHF. CDR3 nucleotides: TGTGCCAGCAGAAACGACCAGGGTGATAATTCACCCCTCCACTTT.

The genes are TRBV24-1 and TRBJ2-1; D might be TRBD1 (5 bases). Trimming took off 3 bases at V and 9 bases at J, with 14 bases between the two ends. This CDR3 comprises 14 residues. Per germline, CDR1 KGHDR and CDR2 SFDVKD. The CDR3 sequence: CATSDPRSDSEQFF. The CDR3, as DNA: TGTGCCACCAGTGATCCTAGATCTGACAGTGAGCAGTTCTTC.

V and J are TRBV6-2 or TRBV6-3 and TRBJ1-2; D unresolved. The germline V and J ends were trimmed by 2 bases and 4 bases, with 11 bases remaining between them. The CDR3 consists of 14 residues. In germline, CDR1 is MNHEY, CDR2 SVGEGT. The CDR3 sequence is CASSYEGGSYGYTF. CDR3 nucleotides: TGTGCCAGCAGTTACGAGGGAGGGTCCTATGGCTACACCTTC.

This sequence joins TRBV19 and TRBJ2-1; the match to TRBD2 covers 10 bases. V lost 8 bases and J lost 7; bases outside the gene matches: 11. CDR1 is LNHDA, CDR2 SQIVND, per germline (reference sequence). CDR3 length equals 15 residues. The CDR3 region is CASSPGASGRNEQFF. DNA of the CDR3: TGTGCCAGTTCCCCCGGGGCTAGCGGGAGAAATGAGCAGTTCTTC.

The rearrangement links TRBV6-6 to TRBJ2-1; the D gene is possibly TRBD1 (6 bases). Trimming stripped 0 bases from V and 7 bases from J, with 10 bases between. The CDR3 is 14 amino acids. The germline CDR1 and CDR2 sequences are MNHNY and SVGAGI (reference sequence). This CDR3 is CASSYSSGTNEQFF. Here the CDR3 DNA reads TGTGCCAGCAGTTACTCTTCTGGGACAAATGAGCAGTTCTTC.

The chain uses TRBV5-6 and TRBJ1-1; D perhaps matches TRBD1 (6 bases). CDR3 length: 14 residues. V lost 0 bases to trimming and J lost 4 bases, with 10 bases between them. Per the germline V gene, CDR1 is SGHDT and CDR2 is YYEEEE. The CDR3 sequence: CASSLELGGTEAFF. In DNA, the CDR3 is TGTGCCAGCAGCTTGGAATTAGGGGGCACTGAAGCTTTCTTT.

The chain recombines TRBV11-2 with TRBJ1-3; perhaps TRBD1 as D (5 bases). Germline CDR1 SGHAT, CDR2 FQNNGV. Trimming took 0 bases from V and 0 from J, leaving 9 bases between them. The CDR3 has 16 amino acids. The CDR3 DNA sequence: TGTGCCAGCAGCTTAGATATACAGGCCTCTGGAAACACCATATATTTT. Encoded protein: CASSLDIQASGNTIYF. The entire variable domain, with the rest obtained from reference TRBV11-2 and TRBJ1-3, is as follows: EAGVAQSPRYKIIEKRQSVAFWCNPISGHATLYWYQQILGQGPKLLIQFQNNGVVDDSQLPKDRFSAERLKGVDSTLKIQPAKLEDSAVYLCASSLDIQASGNTIYFGEGSWLTVV.

This clone has a handful of counts. The DNA of the CDR3 is TGTGCCAGCTTCTCTAGCGGCGAGTCCTACGAGCAGTACTTC. Amino acid sequence: CASFSSGESYEQYF. The rearrangement joins TRBV13 to TRBJ2-7; 7 nucleotides match TRBD2. This CDR3 contains 14 residues. The V gene end was trimmed by 8 bases and the J gene end by 1 base; junction bases not matched to a gene: 8. CDR1 and CDR2 (germline): PRHDT, FYEKMQ (reference sequence).

The chain links TRBV24-1 to TRBJ2-3; TRBD2 matches at 7 bases. J lost 2 bases, V lost 0 bases, and 10 bases had no gene match. Germline lookup yields CDR1 KGHDR and CDR2 SFDVKD. The CDR3 is 18 residues long. CDR3 DNA: TGTGCCACCAGTGATTTGTGGACTAGTGTGGGGGACACAGATACGCAGTATTTT. It codes for CATSDLWTSVGDTDTQYF.

The chain combines TRBV5-1 with TRBJ1-1, with D possibly being TRBD1 (6 bases). Trimming removed 2 bases at V and 0 bases at J, with 11 bases between. The CDR3 spans 15 residues. CDR1 and CDR2 from the germline V gene are SGHRS and YFSETQ. CDR3 region: CASSLGQGMNTEAFF. In DNA, the CDR3 is TGCGCCAGCAGCTTAGGGCAGGGGATGAACACTGAAGCTTTCTTT.

The V and J genes are TRBV24-1 and TRBJ2-2; perhaps TRBD1 as D (6 bases). Germline V gene data show CDR1 as KGHDR and CDR2 as SFDVKD. The CDR3 length is 16 residues. Deletions cut 5 bases from V and 3 bases from J, with 15 bases between. CDR3: CATSGIRDTDTGELFF. CDR3 nucleotide sequence: TGTGCCACCAGTGGCATCCGGGACACCGACACCGGGGAGCTGTTTTTT.

The rearrangement uses TRBV14 and TRBJ2-7, with 13 bases matching TRBD2. Trimming at V came to 1 base and at J to 3 bases, leaving 3 bases not matched to a gene. Germline V lookup: CDR1 SGHDN, CDR2 FVKESK. CDR3 length: 16 residues. The CDR3 here is CASSQGTSGRNYEQYF. The CDR3 region has the DNA TGTGCCAGCAGCCAAGGGACTAGCGGGAGAAACTACGAGCAGTACTTC.

V and J are TRBV5-1 and TRBJ2-2, with D maybe TRBD1 (6 bases). CDR1 is SGHRS and CDR2 is YFSETQ in the germline V gene. Trimming removed 4 bases from V and 6 bases from J, with 16 bases in between. The CDR3 length is 15 residues. The CDR3 nucleotides are TGCGCCAGCAGCCCGGGCTGGGGGCTGGCCGGGGAGCTGTTTTTT. This translates into CASSPGWGLAGELFF.